This is a list of T cell receptor beta chains from one sample in a study of T cell repertoires in cytomegalovirus infection. These receptors' antigens are unknown. TCRdb re-derived calls from the reads in MiXCR, one entry per CDR3 protein. The sample yields approximately 130,000 distinct CDR3 sequences, 20% to 30% seen once. Sequenced material: PBMCs, sequenced either directly or after in vitro stimulation (not recorded which). The receptor set was obtained from a human donor in good health (CMV status not recorded). Some clones in this sample may be carry-over from other donors' samples. The CDR3 runs from the conserved cysteine through the conserved F or W. The D gene is left open where the match is weak. Size tells how often a clone was seen (once, few, many) or the class of an expanded clone, and some rows leave it out.

V,D,size,J,CDR3,DNA
TRBV12-3/TRBV12-4,-,-,TRBJ2-5,CASSLFSKTQETQYF,TGTGCCAGCAGCCTTTTTTCGAAGACCCAAGAGACCCAGTACTTC
TRBV9,-,-,TRBJ2-1,CASSVVSNNEQFF,TGTGCCAGCAGCGTAGTATCTAACAATGAGCAGTTCTTC
TRBV12-3/TRBV12-4,-,few,TRBJ2-1,CASSLLSTGSSYNEQFF,TGTGCCAGCAGTTTACTCTCGACGGGAAGCTCCTACAATGAGCAGTTCTTC
TRBV5-4,-,many,TRBJ2-7,CASSLTPLSYEQYF,TGTGCCAGCAGCCTGACACCCCTCTCCTACGAGCAGTACTTC
TRBV7-2,-,many,TRBJ2-3,CASSLRSGGPTDTQYF,TGTGCCAGCAGCTTACGGTCCGGGGGACCCACAGATACGCAGTATTTT
TRBV20-1,-,few,TRBJ2-1,CSAREVLGVDEQFF,TGCAGTGCTAGAGAAGTGTTGGGGGTTGATGAGCAGTTCTTC
TRBV7-6,TRBD2,many,TRBJ2-1,CASSLNSGGYNEQFF,TGTGCCAGCAGCTTAAATAGCGGGGGATACAATGAGCAGTTCTTC
TRBV7-4,TRBD1,-,TRBJ1-1,CAQQGAVNTEAFF,TGTGCACAACAGGGGGCGGTGAACACTGAAGCTTTCTTT
TRBV19,-,once,TRBJ2-3,CASRNSPGADTQYF,TGTGCCAGTAGGAACAGTCCTGGGGCAGATACGCAGTATTTT
TRBV7-2,TRBD1,-,TRBJ1-2,CASSGSGGIGGYTF,TGTGCCAGCAGCGGATCAGGGGGCATAGGTGGCTACACCTTC
TRBV4-3,-,-,TRBJ1-6,CASSQDLMARFRSPLHF,TGCGCCAGCAGCCAAGACTTAATGGCAAGGTTTAGGTCACCCCTCCACTTT
TRBV27,-,-,TRBJ2-3,CASSSPGEHGTQYF,TGTGCCAGCAGTTCCCCCGGAGAACATGGTACGCAGTATTTT